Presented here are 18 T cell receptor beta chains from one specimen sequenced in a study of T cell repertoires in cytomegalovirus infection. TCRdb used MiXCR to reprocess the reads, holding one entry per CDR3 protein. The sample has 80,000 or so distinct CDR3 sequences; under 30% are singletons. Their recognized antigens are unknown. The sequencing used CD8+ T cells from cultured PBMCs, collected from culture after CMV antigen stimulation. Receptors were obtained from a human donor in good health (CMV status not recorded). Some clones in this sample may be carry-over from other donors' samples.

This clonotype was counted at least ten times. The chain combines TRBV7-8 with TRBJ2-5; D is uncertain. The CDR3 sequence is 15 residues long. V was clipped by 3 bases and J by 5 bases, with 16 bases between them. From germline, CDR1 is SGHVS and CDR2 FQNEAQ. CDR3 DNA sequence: TGTGCCAGCAGCTTCTCGCGGCGGTTTGGGGAGACCCAGTACTTC. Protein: CASSFSRRFGETQYF.

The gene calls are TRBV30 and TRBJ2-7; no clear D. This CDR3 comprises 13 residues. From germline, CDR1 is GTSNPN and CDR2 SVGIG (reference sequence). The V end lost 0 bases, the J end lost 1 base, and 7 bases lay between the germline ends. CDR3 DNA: TGTGCCTGGAGTGTTTCACATTCCTACGAGCAGTACTTC. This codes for CAWSVSHSYEQYF.

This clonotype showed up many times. DNA of the CDR3: TGTGCCAGCAGCCTCCCAGTCGATCCCCGGGAGACCCAGTACTTC. Protein product: CASSLPVDPRETQYF. The chain combines TRBV7-2 with TRBJ2-5; the D is unclear. Trimming stripped 5 bases from V and 5 bases from J, with 18 bases between. CDR3 length: 15 amino acids. The germline CDR1 and CDR2 sequences are SGHTA and FQGNSA.

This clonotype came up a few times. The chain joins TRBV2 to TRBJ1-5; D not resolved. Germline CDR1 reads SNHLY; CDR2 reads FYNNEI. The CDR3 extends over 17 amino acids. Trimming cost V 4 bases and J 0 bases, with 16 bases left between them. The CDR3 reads CASSGLAETYSNQPQHF. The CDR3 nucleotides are TGTGCCAGCAGTGGATTGGCAGAGACGTATAGCAATCAGCCCCAGCATTTT.

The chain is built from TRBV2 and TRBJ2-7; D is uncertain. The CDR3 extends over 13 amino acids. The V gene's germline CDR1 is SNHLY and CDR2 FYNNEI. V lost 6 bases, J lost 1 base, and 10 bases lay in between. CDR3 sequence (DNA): TGTGCCAGCAGATCCGGGCTGTCCTACGAGCAGTACTTC. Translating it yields CASRSGLSYEQYF. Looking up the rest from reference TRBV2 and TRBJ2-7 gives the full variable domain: EPEVTQTPSHQVTQMGQEVILRCVPISNHLYFYWYRQILGQKVEFLVSFYNNEISEKSEIFDDQFSVERPDGSNFTLKIRSTKLEDSAMYFCASRSGLSYEQYFGPGTRLTVT.

In DNA form, the CDR3 reads TGTGCCATCAGTGACCCGAGGGGGCGAAATAGGAACGAGCAGTACTTC. Amino acid sequence: CAISDPRGRNRNEQYF. This chain links TRBV10-3 with TRBJ2-7; 7 bases map to TRBD1. Germline CDR1 reads ENHRY; CDR2 reads SYGVKD. The CDR3 runs to 16 residues. The trim removed 3 bases at V and 5 bases at J, leaving 13 bases unmatched.

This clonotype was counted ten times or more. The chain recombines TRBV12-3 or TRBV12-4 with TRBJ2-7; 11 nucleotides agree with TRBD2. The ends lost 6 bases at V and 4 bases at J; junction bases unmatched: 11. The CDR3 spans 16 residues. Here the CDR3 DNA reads TGTGCCAGCAGCCGTACCCCTACTAGCGGGAGTTACGAGCAGTACTTC. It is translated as CASSRTPTSGSYEQYF.

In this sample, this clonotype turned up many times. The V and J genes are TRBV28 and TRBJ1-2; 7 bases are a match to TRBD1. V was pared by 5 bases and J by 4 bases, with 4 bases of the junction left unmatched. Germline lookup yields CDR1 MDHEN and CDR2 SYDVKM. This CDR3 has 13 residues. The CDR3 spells CASSGTEPYGYTF. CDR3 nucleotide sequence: TGTGCCAGCAGTGGGACAGAACCCTATGGCTACACCTTC.

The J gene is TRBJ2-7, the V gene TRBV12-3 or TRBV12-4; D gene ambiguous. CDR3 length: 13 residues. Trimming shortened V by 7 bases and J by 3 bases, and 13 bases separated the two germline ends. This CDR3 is CASTPCHLYEQYF. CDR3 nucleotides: TGTGCCAGCACACCGTGCCATCTCTACGAGCAGTACTTC.

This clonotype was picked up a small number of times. CDR3 loop: CAISESGVYGIQYF. CDR3 coding DNA: TGTGCCATCAGTGAGTCAGGGGTCTATGGCATTCAGTACTTC. V gene TRBV10-3 combines with J gene TRBJ2-4; D might be TRBD1 (5 bases). Germline V CDR1 and CDR2: ENHRY, SYGVKD. This CDR3 has 14 residues. V lost 0 bases to trimming and J lost 9 bases, with 12 bases between them.

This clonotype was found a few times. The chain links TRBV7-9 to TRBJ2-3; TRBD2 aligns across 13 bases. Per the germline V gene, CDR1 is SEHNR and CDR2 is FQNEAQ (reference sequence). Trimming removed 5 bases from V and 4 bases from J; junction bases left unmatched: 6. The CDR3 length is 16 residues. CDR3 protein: CASSPRTSGSPDTQYF. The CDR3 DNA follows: TGTGCCAGCAGCCCACGGACTAGCGGGAGCCCAGATACGCAGTATTTT.

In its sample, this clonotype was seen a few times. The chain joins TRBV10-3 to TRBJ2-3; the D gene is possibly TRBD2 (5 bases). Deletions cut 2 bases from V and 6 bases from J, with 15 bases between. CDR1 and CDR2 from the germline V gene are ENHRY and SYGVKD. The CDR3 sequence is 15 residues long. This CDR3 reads CAISEREGRGDTQYF. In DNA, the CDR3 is TGTGCCATCAGTGAGCGAGAGGGCCGTGGCGATACGCAGTATTTT.

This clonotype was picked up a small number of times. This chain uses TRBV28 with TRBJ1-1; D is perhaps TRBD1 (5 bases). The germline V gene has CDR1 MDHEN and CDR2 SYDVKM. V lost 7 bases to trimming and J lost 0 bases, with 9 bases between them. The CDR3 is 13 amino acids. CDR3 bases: TGTGCCAGCACTTTGGACATGAACACTGAAGCTTTCTTT. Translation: CASTLDMNTEAFF.

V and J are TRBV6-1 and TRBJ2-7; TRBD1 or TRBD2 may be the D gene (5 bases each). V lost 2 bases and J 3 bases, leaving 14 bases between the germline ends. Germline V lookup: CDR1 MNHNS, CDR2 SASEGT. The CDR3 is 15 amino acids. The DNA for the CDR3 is TGTGCCAGCAGTGAACTCCTGGCAGGGAGCTACGAGCAGTACTTC. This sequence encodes CASSELLAGSYEQYF.

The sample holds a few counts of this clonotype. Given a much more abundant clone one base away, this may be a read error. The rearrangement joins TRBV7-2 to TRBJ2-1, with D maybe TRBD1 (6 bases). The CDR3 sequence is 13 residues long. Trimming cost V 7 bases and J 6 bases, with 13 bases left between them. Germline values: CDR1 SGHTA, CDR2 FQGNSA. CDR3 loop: CASNWDTGNEQFF. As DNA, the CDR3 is TGTGCCAGCAACTGGGACACGGGCAATGAGCAGTTCTTC.

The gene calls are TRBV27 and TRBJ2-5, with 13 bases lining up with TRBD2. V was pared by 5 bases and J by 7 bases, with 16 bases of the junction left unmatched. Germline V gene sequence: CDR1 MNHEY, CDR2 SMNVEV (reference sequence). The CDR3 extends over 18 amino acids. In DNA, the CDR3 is TGTGCCAGCAGTCTCTCCGGGACTAGCGGGACCAGGGTTGGGACCCAGTACTTC. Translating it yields CASSLSGTSGTRVGTQYF.

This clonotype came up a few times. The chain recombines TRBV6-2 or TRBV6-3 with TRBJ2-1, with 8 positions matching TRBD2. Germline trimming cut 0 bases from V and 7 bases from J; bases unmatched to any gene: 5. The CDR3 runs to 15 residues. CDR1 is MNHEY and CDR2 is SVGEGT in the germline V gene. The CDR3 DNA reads TGTGCCAGCAGTTACTCACAAGCGGGAGCAAATGAGCAGTTCTTC. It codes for CASSYSQAGANEQFF.

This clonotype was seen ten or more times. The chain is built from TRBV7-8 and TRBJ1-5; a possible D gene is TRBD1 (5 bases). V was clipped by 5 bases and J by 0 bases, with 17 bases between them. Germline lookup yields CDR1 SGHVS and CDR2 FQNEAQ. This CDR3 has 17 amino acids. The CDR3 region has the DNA TGTGCCAGCAGCCCAGGGTGGCAGAAATATAGCAATCAGCCCCAGCATTTT. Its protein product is CASSPGWQKYSNQPQHF.